A selection of T cell receptor beta chains follows, all from one sample in a study of blood T cell repertoires in COVID-19. TCRdb keeps only in-frame clones here, not all; method: immunoSEQ multiplex PCR. This table has 75,000 to 95,000 clones, roughly 90% appearing once. Sequenced: peripheral blood. These receptor sequences come from a human donor in a cohort sampled during active COVID-19. CDR3s include the opening cysteine and the closing phenylalanine or tryptophan. D genes are given only for firm matches. For some rows the clone size is stated as once, few or many, or as a class when expanded; others skip it.

d_gene | j_gene | v_gene | abundance | CDR3aa | CDR3nt
TRBD1 | TRBJ2-5 | TRBV28 | . | CASSFLTGGGETQYF | TGTGCCAGCAGTTTCCTGACAGGGGGCGGAGAGACCCAGTACTTC
. | TRBJ1-5 | TRBV21-1 | . | CASSKAAGNQPQHF | TGTGCCAGCAGCAAAGCAGCGGGAAATCAGCCCCAGCATTTT
. | TRBJ2-5 | TRBV11-2 | . | CASRQARSKETQYF | TGTGCCAGCAGACAAGCGAGATCGAAAGAGACCCAGTACTTC
. | TRBJ1-6 | TRBV5-5 | . | CASSLGDPGVLSPLHF | TGTGCCAGCAGCTTAGGTGACCCAGGGGTTCTTTCACCCCTCCACTTT
TRBD1 | TRBJ1-5 | TRBV2 | once | CASSAVTGKNQPQHF | TGTGCCAGCAGTGCGGTGACAGGGAAAAATCAGCCCCAGCATTTT
TRBD2 | TRBJ2-1 | TRBV28 | . | CASSSPGTSKSDEQFF | TGTGCCAGCAGTTCCCCTGGGACTAGCAAGTCCGATGAGCAGTTCTTC
. | TRBJ2-1 | TRBV29-1 | . | CSAWERGNEQFF | TGCAGCGCCTGGGAGAGAGGGAATGAGCAGTTCTTC
TRBD1 | TRBJ2-7 | TRBV19 | once | CASSTKISRDSRYEQYF | TGTGCCAGTAGTACCAAAATCTCCCGGGACAGTCGCTACGAGCAGTACTTC
TRBD1 | TRBJ1-3 | TRBV7-8 | . | CASSLSGQGVNTIYF | TGTGCCAGCAGCTTATCGGGACAGGGTGTAAACACCATATATTTT
. | TRBJ2-1 | TRBV4-3 | . | CASSHTGTHEQFF | TGCGCCAGCAGCCATACAGGGACCCATGAGCAGTTCTTC
. | TRBJ1-3 | TRBV15 | . | CATSRDFVDTIYF | TGTGCCACCAGCAGAGATTTCGTCGACACCATATATTTT
. | TRBJ2-3 | TRBV6-6 | . | CASSYLRVGDTQYF | TGTGCCAGCAGTTACTTACGGGTCGGCGATACGCAGTATTTT
TRBD2 | TRBJ2-1 | TRBV2 | . | CASSELAGTYNEQFF | TGTGCCAGCAGTGAGCTAGCGGGGACCTACAATGAGCAGTTCTTC
TRBD1 | TRBJ1-1 | TRBV4-1 | few | CASSQWTGVNTEAFF | TGCGCCAGCAGCCAGTGGACAGGGGTGAACACTGAAGCTTTCTTT
TRBD2 | TRBJ2-5 | TRBV7-9 | . | CASSAPGLVFGAETQYF | TGTGCCAGCAGCGCTCCGGGACTAGTGTTCGGAGCAGAGACCCAGTACTTC
TRBD1 | TRBJ1-2 | TRBV29-1 | . | CSVATGSGNYGYTF | TGCAGCGTTGCGACAGGGAGTGGGAACTATGGCTACACCTTC
TRBD1 | TRBJ1-2 | TRBV5-4 | . | CASSSPGDRGHYGYTF | TGTGCCAGCAGCTCGCCGGGGGACAGGGGGCACTATGGCTACACCTTC
. | TRBJ2-3 | TRBV6-5 | . | CASSHVGNADTQYF | TGTGCCAGCAGCCACGTCGGGAACGCAGATACGCAGTATTTT
. | TRBJ2-7 | TRBV6-2/TRBV6-3 | once | CASSYRRLRSYEQYF | TGTGCCAGCAGTTACAGGAGACTCCGCTCCTACGAGCAGTACTTC
TRBD1 | TRBJ2-5 | TRBV7-9 | . | CASSIGTGEETQYF | TGTGCCAGCAGCATAGGGACAGGGGAAGAGACCCAGTACTTC
. | TRBJ2-7 | TRBV30 | . | CAWSGGQNYEQYF | TGTGCCTGGAGTGGGGGACAAAACTACGAGCAGTACTTC
. | TRBJ1-2 | TRBV6-2/TRBV6-3 | . | CASSYSPRGRVDYGYTF | TGTGCCAGCAGTTACTCTCCCAGGGGACGAGTAGACTATGGCTACACCTTC
TRBD2 | TRBJ2-7 | TRBV28 | . | CASEKWDSGPTYEQYF | TGTGCCAGCGAGAAGTGGGATAGCGGGCCTACCTACGAGCAGTACTTC
TRBD1 | TRBJ1-2 | TRBV5-8 | . | CASSLVGTGGYGYTF | TGTGCCAGCAGCTTGGTTGGGACAGGGGGCTATGGCTACACCTTC
. | TRBJ1-4 | TRBV30 | . | CAWSVSEKLFF | TGTGCCTGGAGCGTGTCTGAAAAACTGTTTTTT
. | TRBJ1-6 | TRBV21-1 | . | CASSPNIPGQGSLYNSPLHF | TGTGCCAGCAGTCCTAACATACCGGGACAGGGGTCCCTGTATAATTCACCCCTCCACTTT
. | TRBJ2-1 | TRBV9 | . | CASSVVWRLYYNEQFF | TGTGCCAGCAGCGTAGTTTGGAGACTATACTACAATGAGCAGTTCTTC
TRBD2 | TRBJ2-1 | TRBV29-1 | . | CSVRRRETLGEQFF | TGCAGCGTTCGAAGGCGGGAGACCTTAGGGGAGCAGTTCTTC
TRBD1 | TRBJ1-2 | TRBV28 | few | CASRSRQGTVRYTF | TGTGCCAGCAGATCCCGACAGGGGACGGTGCGATACACCTTC
TRBD1 | TRBJ2-7 | TRBV10-3 | . | CASKPGQGNEQYF | TGTGCCAGTAAACCGGGACAGGGGAACGAGCAGTACTTC
. | TRBJ2-1 | TRBV5-1 | . | CASMASGSYNEQFF | TGCGCCAGCATGGCAAGCGGTTCCTACAATGAGCAGTTCTTC
. | TRBJ2-1 | TRBV6-2/TRBV6-3 | . | CASSYPDSTYNEQFF | TGTGCCAGCAGTTACCCCGACAGTACCTACAATGAGCAGTTCTTC
TRBD2 | TRBJ2-3 | TRBV4-3 | . | CASSQEPLAGGGDTQYF | TGCGCCAGCAGCCAAGAACCCCTAGCGGGGGGAGGGGATACGCAGTATTTT
TRBD1 | TRBJ1-5 | TRBV6-2/TRBV6-3 | once | CASSKPGGYQPQHF | TGTGCCAGCAGTAAACCAGGGGGCTATCAGCCCCAGCATTTT
. | TRBJ2-3 | TRBV11-2 | . | CASSSPRGPADTQYF | TGTGCCAGCAGCAGCCCGCGGGGGCCGGCAGATACGCAGTATTTT
TRBD1 | TRBJ2-1 | TRBV18 | . | CASSLPTGQFYNEQFF | TGTGCCAGCTCACTACCGACAGGGCAATTTTACAATGAGCAGTTCTTC
. | TRBJ1-3 | TRBV9 | . | CASSVGGVSGNTIYF | TGTGCCAGCAGCGTAGGAGGAGTCTCTGGAAACACCATATATTTT
. | TRBJ2-7 | TRBV27 | medium-sized | CASSMRLNYEQYF | TGTGCCAGCAGTATGAGACTAAACTACGAGCAGTACTTC
. | TRBJ1-2 | TRBV6-6 | . | CASRRALYYGYTF | TGTGCCAGCAGGAGAGCTTTATACTATGGCTACACCTTC
TRBD1 | TRBJ1-2 | TRBV4-3 | . | CASSGSRGNGYTF | TGCGCCAGCAGCGGGAGCAGGGGGAATGGCTACACCTTC
. | TRBJ1-5 | TRBV15 | once | CATSRVDSNQPQHF | TGTGCCACCAGCAGAGTAGATAGCAATCAGCCCCAGCATTTT
. | TRBJ1-6 | TRBV4-3 | once | CASSPQANSYNSPLHF | TGCGCCAGCAGCCCACAGGCGAACTCCTATAATTCACCCCTCCACTTT
. | TRBJ2-1 | TRBV13 | . | CASSLGAGTHNEQFF | TGTGCCAGCAGCTTAGGGGCGGGAACCCACAATGAGCAGTTCTTC
TRBD2 | TRBJ2-3 | TRBV11-2 | . | CASSLDRPLTSGRAKDTQYF | TGTGCCAGCAGCTTAGATCGGCCCCTTACTAGCGGGAGGGCCAAAGATACGCAGTATTTT
. | TRBJ2-7 | TRBV9 | . | CASSPGNLPYEQYF | TGTGCCAGCAGCCCAGGGAACCTGCCCTACGAGCAGTACTTC
TRBD1 | TRBJ2-3 | TRBV5-4 | . | CASSLAGTVTDTQYF | TGTGCCAGCAGCTTAGCCGGGACAGTCACAGATACGCAGTATTTT
. | TRBJ2-4 | TRBV7-9 | . | CASSRQQGDDIQYF | TGTGCCAGCAGCCGTCAACAGGGTGACGACATTCAGTACTTC
. | TRBJ2-1 | TRBV4-2 | once | CASSPGTGSYNEQFF | TGTGCCAGCAGCCCGGGTACGGGCTCCTACAATGAGCAGTTCTTC
TRBD1 | TRBJ1-2 | TRBV27 | . | CASSLSRGLYGYTF | TGTGCCAGCAGTTTGTCTAGGGGGCTTTATGGCTACACCTTC
TRBD2 | TRBJ2-1 | TRBV11-2 | . | CASGLPVWGELADYNEQFF | TGTGCCAGCGGCTTGCCCGTGTGGGGTGAGCTAGCGGACTACAATGAGCAGTTCTTC
. | TRBJ2-2 | TRBV7-2 | . | CASSLAVTGELFF | TGTGCCAGCAGCTTAGCTGTAACCGGGGAGCTGTTTTTT
. | TRBJ2-3 | TRBV20-1 | . | CSASLITDTQYF | TGCAGTGCTAGTCTAATCACAGATACGCAGTATTTT
. | TRBJ2-1 | TRBV7-2 | . | CASRYSFSSNNEQFF | TGTGCCAGCAGATACAGCTTCTCCTCTAACAATGAGCAGTTCTTC
. | TRBJ1-2 | TRBV10-3 | . | CAIASGKGSTGYTF | TGTGCCATCGCTTCAGGGAAGGGCTCAACTGGCTACACCTTC
TRBD1 | TRBJ2-1 | TRBV19 | once | CATLHRGPQQFF | TGTGCCACCCTTCACAGGGGACCTCAGCAGTTCTTC